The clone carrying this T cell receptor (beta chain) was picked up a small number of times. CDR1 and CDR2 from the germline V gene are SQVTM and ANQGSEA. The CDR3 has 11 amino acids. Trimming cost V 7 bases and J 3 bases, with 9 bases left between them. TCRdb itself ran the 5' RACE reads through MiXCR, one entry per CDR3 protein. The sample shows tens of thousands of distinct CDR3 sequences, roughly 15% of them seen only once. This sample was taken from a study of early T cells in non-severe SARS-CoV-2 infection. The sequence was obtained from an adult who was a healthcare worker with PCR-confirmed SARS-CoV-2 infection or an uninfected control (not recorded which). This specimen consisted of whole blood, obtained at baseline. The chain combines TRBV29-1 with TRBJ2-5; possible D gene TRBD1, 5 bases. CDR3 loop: CSARVEETQYF. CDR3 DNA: TGCAGCGCCAGGGTGGAAGAGACCCAGTACTTC.